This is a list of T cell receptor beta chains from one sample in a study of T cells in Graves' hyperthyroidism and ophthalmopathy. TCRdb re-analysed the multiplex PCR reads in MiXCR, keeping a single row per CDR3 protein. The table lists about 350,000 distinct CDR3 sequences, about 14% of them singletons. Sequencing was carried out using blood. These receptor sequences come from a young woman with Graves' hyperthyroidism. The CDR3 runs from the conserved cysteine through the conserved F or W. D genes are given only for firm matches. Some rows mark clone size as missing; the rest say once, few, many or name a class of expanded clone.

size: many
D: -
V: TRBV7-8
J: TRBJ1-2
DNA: TGTGCCAGCAGCTTAACCCGGGGCCAGGGTAACTATGGCTACACCTTC
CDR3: CASSLTRGQGNYGYTF

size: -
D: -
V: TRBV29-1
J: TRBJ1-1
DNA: TGCAGCGTGGGGGGTAGGGGGGGTTTGGGCACTGAAGCTTTCTTT
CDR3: CSVGGRGGLGTEAFF

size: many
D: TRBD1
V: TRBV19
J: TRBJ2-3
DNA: TGTGCCAGTAGTATGACAGGGGGCTCAGATACGCAGTATTTT
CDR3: CASSMTGGSDTQYF

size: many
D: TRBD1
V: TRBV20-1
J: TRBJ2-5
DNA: TGCAGTGTGATTCCGGGACAGGGGAGAAGAGAGACCCAGTACTTC
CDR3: CSVIPGQGRRETQYF

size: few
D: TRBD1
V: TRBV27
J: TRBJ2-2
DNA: TGTGCCAGCAGTTCTTACCGGGACAGTCCTGGGGAGCTGTTTTTT
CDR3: CASSSYRDSPGELFF

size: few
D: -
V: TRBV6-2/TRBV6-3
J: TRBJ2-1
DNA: TGTGCCAGCAGTTACTCCCAGCGGATCCAGTTCTTC
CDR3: CASSYSQRIQFF

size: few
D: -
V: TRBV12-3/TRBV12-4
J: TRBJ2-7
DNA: TGTGCCGGCAGGTCCTCTAGGGGGAACTACGAGCAGTACTTC
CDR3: CAGRSSRGNYEQYF

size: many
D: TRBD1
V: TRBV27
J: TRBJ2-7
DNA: TGTGCCATGACGGTCGGGACAGGGGTCTACGAGCAGTACTTC
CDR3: CAMTVGTGVYEQYF

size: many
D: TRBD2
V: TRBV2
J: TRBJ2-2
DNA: TGTGCCAGCAGTGAAGACCCTAGCGGGAACCACCCCCCCGGGGAGCTGTTTTTT
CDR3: CASSEDPSGNHPPGELFF

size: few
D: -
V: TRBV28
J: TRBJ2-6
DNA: TGTGCCAGCAGTTCACACACAGGGCCCCCTGGGGCCAACGTCCTGACTTTC
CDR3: CASSSHTGPPGANVLTF

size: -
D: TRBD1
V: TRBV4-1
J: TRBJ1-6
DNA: TGCGCCAGCAGCCAAGAACAGGGGCTTTCACCCCTCCACTTT
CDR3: CASSQEQGLSPLHF

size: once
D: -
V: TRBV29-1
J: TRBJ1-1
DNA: TGCAGCGTTGTGGGTAGGATGAACACTGAAGCTCTCTTT
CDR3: CSVVGRMNTEALF

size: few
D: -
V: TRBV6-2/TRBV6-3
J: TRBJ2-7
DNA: TGTGCCAGCAGTTACTCGCAACGGAGTAAGGAGTCACACTACGAGCAGTACTTC
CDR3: CASSYSQRSKESHYEQYF

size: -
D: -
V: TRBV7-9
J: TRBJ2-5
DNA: TGTGCCAGCAGCCCTCTCCTCGACCAAGAGACCCAGTACTTC
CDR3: CASSPLLDQETQYF

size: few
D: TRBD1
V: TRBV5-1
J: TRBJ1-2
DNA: TGCGCCAGCAGCTTGGCTGGGACAGCGGAGAACTATGGCTACACCTTC
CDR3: CASSLAGTAENYGYTF

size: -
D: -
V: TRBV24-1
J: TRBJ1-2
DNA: TGTGCCACCAGTGATCCCCGGGGCGCCTATGGCTACACCTTC
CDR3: CATSDPRGAYGYTF

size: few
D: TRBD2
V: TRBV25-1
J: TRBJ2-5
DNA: TGTGCCAGCAGGAGGACTAGTACGGGGACCCAGTACTTC
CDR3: CASRRTSTGTQYF

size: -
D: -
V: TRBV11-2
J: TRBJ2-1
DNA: TGTGCCAGCAGCTTGGGAAGCAGCTCCTACAATAAGCAGTTCTTC
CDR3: CASSLGSSSYNKQFF

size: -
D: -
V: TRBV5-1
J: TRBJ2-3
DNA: TGCGCCAGCTGCAGCCTCACACCGGGTGATACGCAGTATTTT
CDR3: CASCSLTPGDTQYF

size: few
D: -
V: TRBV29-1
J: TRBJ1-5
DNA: TGCAGCTTTACCGGGACGGAACTCAATCAGCCCCAGCATTTT
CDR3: CSFTGTELNQPQHF

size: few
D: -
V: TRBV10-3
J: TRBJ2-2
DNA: TGTGCCATCAGTGAGCGGGGGCGAGGGGAGCTGTTTTTT
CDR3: CAISERGRGELFF

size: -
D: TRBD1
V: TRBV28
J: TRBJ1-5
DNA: TGTGCCAGCAGTTTTCGGACAGGGTTCAGTCAGCCCCAGCATTTT
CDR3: CASSFRTGFSQPQHF

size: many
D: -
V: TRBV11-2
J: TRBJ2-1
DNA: TGTGCCAGCAGCTCCCACAATGAGCAGTTCTTC
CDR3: CASSSHNEQFF